This T cell receptor beta chain was retrieved from a study of CD8+CD57+ T cells in acquired aplastic anemia. Study in general: Recorded DNA amounts for sorted CD4+ and CD8+ cells had an average of around 3.5 ug. Around 11 million reads, on average, were obtained for CD4+ cells from healthy donors.

Genomic DNA acted as the template from which TCR beta VDJ combination and CDR3 sequence profiling were carried out. MiXCR was run by TCRdb on the reads, yielding one entry per CDR3 protein. Of approximately 380,000 distinct CDR3 sequences listed, about 70% are singletons. Regarding this clonotype: Its specificity is not known. The junction departs from germline at one end; a sequencing error may be responsible.

Study results and limitations: Between patients and controls, around 27 CD8+ CDR3 sequences were found in common.

The length of the CDR3 is 11 residues. Per germline, CDR1 DFQATT and CDR2 SNEGSKA (reference sequence). The chain uses TRBV20-1 and TRBJ1-1; 8 nucleotides line up with TRBD1. This receptor was obtained from a human donor in good health, serving as a control. Sequencing input: sorted CD4+, CD8+, or CD8+CD57+ T cells (not recorded which) from PBMCs. CDR3 nucleotide sequence: TGCAGTGCTCGGACAGGGTTTAGCAATCTCTTT. It translates to CSARTGFSNLF.